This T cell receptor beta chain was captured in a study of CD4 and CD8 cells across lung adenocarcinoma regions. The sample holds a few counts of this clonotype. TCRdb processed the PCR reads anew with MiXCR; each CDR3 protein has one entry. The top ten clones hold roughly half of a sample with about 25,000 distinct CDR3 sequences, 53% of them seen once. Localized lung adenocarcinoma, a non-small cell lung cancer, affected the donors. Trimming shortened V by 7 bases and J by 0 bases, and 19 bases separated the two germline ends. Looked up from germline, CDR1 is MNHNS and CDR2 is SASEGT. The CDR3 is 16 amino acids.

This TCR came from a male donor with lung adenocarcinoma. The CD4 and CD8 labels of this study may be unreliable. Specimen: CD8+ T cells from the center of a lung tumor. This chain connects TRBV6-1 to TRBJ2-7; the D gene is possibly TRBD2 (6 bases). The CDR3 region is CASKKGSAGSSYEQYF. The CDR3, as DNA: TGTGCCAGCAAGAAGGGCTCCGCGGGGAGCTCCTACGAGCAGTACTTC.